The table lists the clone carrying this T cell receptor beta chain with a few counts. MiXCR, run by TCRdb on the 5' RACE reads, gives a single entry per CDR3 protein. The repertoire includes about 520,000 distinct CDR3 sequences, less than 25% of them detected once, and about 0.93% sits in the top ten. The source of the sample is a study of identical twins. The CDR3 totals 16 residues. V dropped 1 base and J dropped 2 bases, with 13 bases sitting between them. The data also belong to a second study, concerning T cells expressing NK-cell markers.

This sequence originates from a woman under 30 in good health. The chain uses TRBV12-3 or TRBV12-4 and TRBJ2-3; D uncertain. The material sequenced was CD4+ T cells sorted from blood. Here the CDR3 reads CASSLGRAVYTDTQYF. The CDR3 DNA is TGTGCCAGCAGTTTAGGCCGGGCGGTCTACACAGATACGCAGTATTTT.